This entry lists 21 T cell receptor beta chains sequenced from one sample in a study of early stage breast cancer tumors. Measured with immunoSEQ multiplex PCR; TCRdb has only the in-frame clones, and not every one. The table records a few thousand clones, 55% to 70% of them present only once. The sequencing input was normal breast tissue next to the tumor. Every receptor here comes from a person between 55 and 69 years old with breast cancer.

This chain connects TRBV19 to TRBJ1-5; D is unresolved. Trimming cost V 7 bases and J 1 base, with 20 bases left between them. The CDR3 is 17 amino acids. Germline V lookup: CDR1 LNHDA, CDR2 SQIVND (reference sequence). The CDR3 loop is CASTPTLGYGSNQPQHF. CDR3 DNA sequence: TGTGCCAGTACCCCCACACTGGGATATGGGAGCAATCAGCCCCAGCATTTT.

The CDR3 is CASSLGDGNYGYTF. CDR3 DNA sequence: TGTGCCAGCAGCTTAGGGGACGGGAACTATGGCTACACCTTC. The V and J genes are TRBV7-9 and TRBJ1-2, with TRBD1 as a possible D gene (5 bases). Germline V gene sequence: CDR1 SEHNR, CDR2 FQNEAQ (reference sequence). Trimming took off 1 base at V and 2 bases at J, with 8 bases between the two ends. The CDR3 spans 14 residues.

This clone was counted a few times. The V call is TRBV9, the J call TRBJ2-7, with 9 bases lining up with TRBD1. This CDR3 comprises 13 residues. The V gene end was trimmed by 3 bases and the J gene end by 2 bases; junction bases not matched to a gene: 0. The germline V gene encodes CDR1 SGDLS and CDR2 YYNGEE. This CDR3 is CASSGDRAYEQYF. The CDR3 DNA reads as TGTGCCAGCAGCGGGGACAGGGCCTACGAGCAGTACTTC.

The rearrangement uses TRBV7-9 and TRBJ2-7; D might be TRBD2 (6 bases). Looked up from germline, CDR1 is SEHNR and CDR2 is FQNEAQ (reference sequence). The CDR3 has 13 residues. Trimming took 3 bases from V and 4 from J, leaving 10 bases between them. The CDR3 loop reads CASSLAGRYEQYF. The CDR3 nucleotides are TGTGCCAGCAGCTTGGCAGGGAGGTACGAGCAGTACTTC.

V gene TRBV29-1 combines with J gene TRBJ2-1, with unresolved D. The CDR3 has 15 residues. Trimming pared 6 bases from V and 0 bases from J, leaving 15 bases between. Germline assignment: CDR1 SQVTM and CDR2 ANQGSEA. CDR3 amino acids: CSVQDPKSSYNEQFF. CDR3 nucleotide sequence: TGCAGCGTCCAAGACCCTAAGAGCTCCTACAATGAGCAGTTCTTC.

The sample holds a few counts of this clone. The chain links TRBV19 to TRBJ1-5, with D maybe TRBD1 (5 bases). Germline V gives CDR1 LNHDA, CDR2 SQIVND (reference sequence). The CDR3 spans 13 residues. The V end was cut by 5 bases, the J end by 9 bases, with 14 bases between. The CDR3: CASSDGGDRPQHF. CDR3 nucleotides: TGTGCCAGTAGTGATGGAGGGGATCGGCCCCAGCATTTT.

V is TRBV6-5 and J is TRBJ1-1; TRBD1 matches at 7 bases. The CDR3 totals 14 residues. Trimming removed 2 bases from V and 3 bases from J; junction bases left unmatched: 3. Germline V lookup: CDR1 MNHEY, CDR2 SVGAGI. The CDR3 loop is CASSYRQGDTEAFF. CDR3 in DNA: TGTGCCAGCAGTTACCGACAGGGTGACACTGAAGCTTTCTTT.

V is TRBV7-6 and J is TRBJ2-7; possible D gene TRBD1, 6 bases. With 1 base removed from V and 3 bases from J, the gap between germline ends came to 10 bases. The CDR3 covers 14 residues. CDR1 and CDR2 (germline): SGHVS, FNYEAQ. This CDR3 reads CASSLGGPYYEQYF. The CDR3 DNA reads as TGTGCCAGCAGCTTAGGGGGGCCTTACTACGAGCAGTACTTC.

This chain connects TRBV11-3 to TRBJ2-7; 9 bases match TRBD1. CDR1 is SGHNT and CDR2 is YENEEA in the germline V gene. The CDR3 totals 15 residues. The V and J ends lost 4 bases and 0 bases, in that order; junction bases with no gene match: 4. CDR3 sequence (DNA): TGTGCCAGCAGCTCACAGGGGGCAATCTCCTACGAGCAGTACTTC. It encodes CASSSQGAISYEQYF.

The sample holds one count of this clone. The rearrangement links TRBV19 to TRBJ2-2, with a possible D match to TRBD2 (6 bases). V lost 2 bases and J 2 bases, leaving 15 bases between the germline ends. This CDR3 region has 17 residues. The germline V gene encodes CDR1 LNHDA and CDR2 SQIVND (reference sequence). The CDR3 coding sequence is TGTGCCAGTAGTATACCCTGGGGTAGCGGTAACACCGGGGAGCTGTTTTTT. This translates into CASSIPWGSGNTGELFF. Complete variable domain (other parts from reference TRBV19 and TRBJ2-2): DGGITQSPKYLFRKEGQNVTLSCEQNLNHDAMYWYRQDPGQGLRLIYYSQIVNDFQKGDIAEGYSVSREKKESFPLTVTSAQKNPTAFYLCASSIPWGSGNTGELFFGEGSRLTVL.

V usage is TRBV7-9 and J usage is TRBJ2-7, with 11 positions matching TRBD1. In germline, CDR1 is SEHNR, CDR2 FQNEAQ (reference sequence). There are 17 residues in the CDR3. The J segment lost 2 bases and the V segment lost 5 bases, leaving 11 bases of the junction unmatched. CDR3: CASSRGPPGQGAYEQYF. CDR3 DNA: TGTGCCAGCAGCCGCGGGCCACCGGGACAGGGGGCCTACGAGCAGTACTTC.

The chain combines TRBV2 with TRBJ1-1, with 8 bases that match TRBD1. Germline V gene sequence: CDR1 SNHLY, CDR2 FYNNEI. Trimming cost V 5 bases and J 4 bases; bases outside gene matches: 6. The CDR3 totals 14 residues. CDR3 loop: CASSLTGGSTEAFF. The CDR3 DNA reads as TGTGCCAGCAGTCTCACAGGGGGTAGCACTGAAGCTTTCTTT.

The V and J genes are TRBV11-1 and TRBJ2-3; no definite D call. From germline, CDR1 is SGHAT and CDR2 FQDESV (reference sequence). With 7 bases removed from V and 2 bases from J, the gap between germline ends came to 16 bases. This CDR3 has 15 residues. The CDR3 region has the DNA TGTGCCAGCACCCCCCTAGGAGCAGACACAGATACGCAGTATTTT. Its translation: CASTPLGADTDTQYF.

CDR3 sequence (DNA): TGCGCCAGCAGTGTGGACAGCAGAGAAAAACTGTTTTTT. Protein product: CASSVDSREKLFF. The chain is built from TRBV10-2 and TRBJ1-4, with a tentative D call TRBD1 (6 bases). The germline V gene encodes CDR1 WSHSY and CDR2 SAAADI. The CDR3 covers 13 residues. Trimming shortened V by 4 bases and J by 8 bases, and 11 bases separated the two germline ends.

This clone was counted a few times. This sequence joins TRBV4-1 and TRBJ1-2; D possibly corresponds to TRBD1 (5 bases). The ends were cut back, 0 bases at V and 3 bases at J, with 11 bases in the middle. This CDR3 has 15 residues. Germline values: CDR1 MGHRA, CDR2 YSYEKL. The CDR3 here is CASSQDLGGYYGYTF. DNA of the CDR3: TGCGCCAGCAGCCAAGATCTGGGGGGGTACTATGGCTACACCTTC.

The CDR3 DNA reads TGTGCCAGTAGGAGGGTCTTTCCGGCCGAAAAACTGTTTTTT. It translates to CASRRVFPAEKLFF. The V gene is TRBV19, the J gene TRBJ1-4; no clear D. Germline V gene sequence: CDR1 LNHDA, CDR2 SQIVND (reference sequence). There are 14 residues in the CDR3. The V end was cut by 6 bases, the J end by 8 bases, with 16 bases between.

This chain links TRBV5-1 with TRBJ1-1; D is possibly TRBD1 (5 bases). Trimming left V 6 bases short and J 1 base short, with 16 bases between. The length of the CDR3 is 15 residues. The germline V gene has CDR1 SGHRS and CDR2 YFSETQ. The CDR3 DNA sequence: TGCGCCAGCATTCGCTTCGCCGGGGGGAACACTGAAGCTTTCTTT. It is translated as CASIRFAGGNTEAFF.

The CDR3 nucleotides read TGCGCCAGCAGCTCTAGCGGAACGAAAAACACCGGGGAGCTGTTTTTT. Encoded protein: CASSSSGTKNTGELFF. The chain links TRBV5-1 to TRBJ2-2; TRBD2 aligns across 7 bases. CDR1 and CDR2 (germline): SGHRS, YFSETQ. The CDR3 length is 16 residues. J gave up 2 bases and V 3 bases, and 7 bases lay outside the gene matches. The whole variable domain, filled in from reference TRBV5-1 and TRBJ2-2, reads KAGVTQTPRYLIKTRGQQVTLSCSPISGHRSVSWYQQTPGQGLQFLFEYFSETQRNKGNFPGRFSGRQFSNSRSEMNVSTLELGDSALYLCASSSSGTKNTGELFFGEGSRLTVL.

This chain uses TRBV20-1 with TRBJ2-3, with unresolved D. The CDR3 is 11 amino acids. Germline V CDR1 and CDR2: DFQATT, SNEGSKA (reference sequence). V lost 1 base, J lost 6 bases, and 5 bases lay in between. The CDR3 DNA reads as TGCAGTGCTAGAGCCCGGGATACGCAGTATTTT. It codes for CSARARDTQYF.

The V and J genes are TRBV6-1 and TRBJ2-1; D unresolved. The CDR3 sequence is 15 residues long. V was cut by 6 bases and J by 0 bases, with 12 bases left in between. Germline V CDR1 and CDR2: MNHNS, SASEGT. In DNA form, the CDR3 reads TGTGCCAGCAGCACAGAACCCAGCTCCTACAATGAGCAGTTCTTC. It specifies CASSTEPSSYNEQFF.

The J gene is TRBJ1-4, the V gene TRBV2; no clear D. CDR1 and CDR2 (germline): SNHLY, FYNNEI. The CDR3 runs 15 residues. Between the trimmed V and J ends, which lost 6 bases and 0 bases, there was a span of 11 bases. CDR3 residues: CASRTSGTTNEKLFF. The CDR3 DNA sequence: TGTGCCAGCAGGACCTCAGGAACAACTAATGAAAAACTGTTTTTT.